This entry is about one T cell receptor (beta chain). What it binds is unknown. The data derive from a study of lymphopenia after photon versus proton radiotherapy. Here immunoSEQ multiplex PCR was the method, and the copy in TCRdb shows in-frame clones only, minus some. This sample has 7,000 to 9,000 clones, with 88% found just once. Trimming shortened V by 0 bases and J by 0 bases, and 8 bases separated the two germline ends. Germline V CDR1 and CDR2: LNHNV, YYDKDF (reference sequence). This CDR3 has 16 amino acids. Whole-study findings and limits: After lymphocyte nadir, photon-treated repertoires showed oligoclonal expansion, especially CD8+ Temra. Relative stability marked proton patients; photon patients lost diversity and naive cells. Larger post-nadir TCR diversity loss correlated inversely with survival in deceased patients.

Source: peripheral blood, taken from a patient treated with photon-based radiotherapy. The V call is TRBV15, the J call TRBJ1-4, with no clear D. This TCR came from an elderly man with cholangiocarcinoma. DNA for the CDR3: TGTGCCACCAGCAGAGATTTGGGAACAACTAATGAAAAACTGTTTTTT. Encoded protein: CATSRDLGTTNEKLFF.